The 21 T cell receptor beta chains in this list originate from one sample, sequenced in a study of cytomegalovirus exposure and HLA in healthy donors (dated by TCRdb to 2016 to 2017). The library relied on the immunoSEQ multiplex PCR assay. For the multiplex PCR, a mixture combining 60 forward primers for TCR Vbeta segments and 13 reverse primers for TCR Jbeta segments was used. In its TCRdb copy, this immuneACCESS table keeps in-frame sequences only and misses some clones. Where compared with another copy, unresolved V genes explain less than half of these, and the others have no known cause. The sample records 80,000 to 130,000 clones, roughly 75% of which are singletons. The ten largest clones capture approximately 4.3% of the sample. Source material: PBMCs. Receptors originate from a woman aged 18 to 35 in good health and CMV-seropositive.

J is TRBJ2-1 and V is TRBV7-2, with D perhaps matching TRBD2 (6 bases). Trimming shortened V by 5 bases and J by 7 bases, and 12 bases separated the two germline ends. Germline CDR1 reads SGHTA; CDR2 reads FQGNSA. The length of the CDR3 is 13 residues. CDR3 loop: CASSAGLANEQFF. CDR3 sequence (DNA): TGTGCCAGCAGCGCGGGGCTAGCGAATGAGCAGTTCTTC. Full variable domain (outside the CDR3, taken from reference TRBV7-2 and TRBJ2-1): GAGVSQSPSNKVTEKGKDVELRCDPISGHTALYWYRQSLGQGLEFLIYFQGNSAPDKSGLPSDRFSAERTGGSVSTLTIQRTQQEDSAVYLCASSAGLANEQFFGPGTRLTVL.

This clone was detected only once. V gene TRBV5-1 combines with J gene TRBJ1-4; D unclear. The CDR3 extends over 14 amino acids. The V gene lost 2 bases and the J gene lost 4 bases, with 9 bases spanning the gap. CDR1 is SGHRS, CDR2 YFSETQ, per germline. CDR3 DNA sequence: TGCGCCAGCAGCTTTGAAGCTCTTAATGAAAAACTGTTTTTT. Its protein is CASSFEALNEKLFF.

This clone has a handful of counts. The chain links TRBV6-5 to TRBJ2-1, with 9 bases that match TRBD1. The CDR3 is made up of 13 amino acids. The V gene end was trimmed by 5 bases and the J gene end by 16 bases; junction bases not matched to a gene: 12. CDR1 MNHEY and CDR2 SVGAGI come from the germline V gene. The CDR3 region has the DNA TGTGCCAGCAGTAAAACAGGGGGCGAGGATAAATTCTTC. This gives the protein CASSKTGGEDKFF.

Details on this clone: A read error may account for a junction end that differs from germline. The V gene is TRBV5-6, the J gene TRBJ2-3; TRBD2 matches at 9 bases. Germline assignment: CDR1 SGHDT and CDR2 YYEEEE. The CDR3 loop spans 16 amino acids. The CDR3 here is CASSFPTGTSIDTQYF. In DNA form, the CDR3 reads TGTGCCAGCAGCTTTCCAACCGGGACTAGCATAGATACGCAGTATTTT.

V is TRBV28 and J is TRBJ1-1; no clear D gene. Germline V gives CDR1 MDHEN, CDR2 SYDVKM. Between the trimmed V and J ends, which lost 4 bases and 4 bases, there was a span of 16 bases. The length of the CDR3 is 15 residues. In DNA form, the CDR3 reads TGTGCCAGCAGTTCTATCTCCCGCGGACTCACTGAAGCTTTCTTT. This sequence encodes CASSSISRGLTEAFF. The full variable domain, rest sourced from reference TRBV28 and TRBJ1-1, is DVKVTQSSRYLVKRTGEKVFLECVQDMDHENMFWYRQDPGLGLRLIYFSYDVKMKEKGDIPEGYSVSREKKERFSLILESASTNQTSMYLCASSSISRGLTEAFFGQGTRLTVV.

CDR3: CASSSGQASNQPQHF. For the CDR3, the DNA is TGTGCCAGCAGTTCGGGACAGGCTAGCAATCAGCCCCAGCATTTT. J is TRBJ1-5 and V is TRBV27; 8 nucleotides line up with TRBD1. V lost 4 bases and J lost 0; bases outside the gene matches: 2. Germline CDR1 is MNHEY and CDR2 is SMNVEV (reference sequence). This CDR3 spans 15 amino acids.

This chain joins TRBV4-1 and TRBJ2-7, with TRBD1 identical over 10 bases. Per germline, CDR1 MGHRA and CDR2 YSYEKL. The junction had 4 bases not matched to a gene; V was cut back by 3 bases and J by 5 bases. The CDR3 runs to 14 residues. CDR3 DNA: TGCGCCAGCAGCCAGGGACAGGGGCCTGACGAGCAGTACTTC. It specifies CASSQGQGPDEQYF.

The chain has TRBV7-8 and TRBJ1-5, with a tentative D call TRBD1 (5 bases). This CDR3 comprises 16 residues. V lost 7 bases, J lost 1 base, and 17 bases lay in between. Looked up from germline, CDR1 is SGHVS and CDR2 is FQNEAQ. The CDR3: CASTPRDWGSNQPQHF. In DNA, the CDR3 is TGTGCCAGCACCCCTCGGGACTGGGGGAGCAATCAGCCCCAGCATTTT.

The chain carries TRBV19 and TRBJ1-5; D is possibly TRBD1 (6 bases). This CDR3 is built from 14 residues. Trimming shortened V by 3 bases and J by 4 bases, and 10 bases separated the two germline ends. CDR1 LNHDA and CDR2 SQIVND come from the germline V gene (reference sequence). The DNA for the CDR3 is TGTGCCAGTAGTATTCGTCAGGGGAATCAGCCCCAGCATTTT. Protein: CASSIRQGNQPQHF.

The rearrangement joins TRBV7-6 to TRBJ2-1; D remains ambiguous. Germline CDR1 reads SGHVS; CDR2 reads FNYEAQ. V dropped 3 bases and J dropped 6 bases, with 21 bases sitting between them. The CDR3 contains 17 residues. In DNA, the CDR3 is TGTGCCAGCAGCTTCCAATCCAACGATAAAGCCGGCAATGAGCAGTTCTTC. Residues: CASSFQSNDKAGNEQFF. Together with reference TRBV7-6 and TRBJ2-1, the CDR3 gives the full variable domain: GAGVSQSPRYKVTKRGQDVALRCDPISGHVSLYWYRQALGQGPEFLTYFNYEAQQDKSGLPNDRFSAERPEGSISTLTIQRTEQRDSAMYRCASSFQSNDKAGNEQFFGPGTRLTVL.

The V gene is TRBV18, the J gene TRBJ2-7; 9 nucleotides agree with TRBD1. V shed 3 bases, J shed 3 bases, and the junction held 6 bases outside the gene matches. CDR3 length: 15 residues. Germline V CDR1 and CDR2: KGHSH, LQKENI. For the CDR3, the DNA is TGTGCCAGCTCACCGGGGACAGGGCGATACTACGAGCAGTACTTC. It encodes CASSPGTGRYYEQYF. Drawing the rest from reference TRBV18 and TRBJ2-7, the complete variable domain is NAGVMQNPRHLVRRRGQEARLRCSPMKGHSHVYWYRQLPEEGLKFMVYLQKENIIDESGMPKERFSAEFPKEGPSILRIQQVVRGDSAAYFCASSPGTGRYYEQYFGPGTRLTVT.

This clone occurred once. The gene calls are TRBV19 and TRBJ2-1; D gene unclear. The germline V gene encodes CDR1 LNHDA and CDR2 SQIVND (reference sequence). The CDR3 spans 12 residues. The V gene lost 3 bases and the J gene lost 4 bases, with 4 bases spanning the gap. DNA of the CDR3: TGTGCCAGTAGTATCCCGTACAATGAGCAGTTCTTC. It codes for CASSIPYNEQFF.

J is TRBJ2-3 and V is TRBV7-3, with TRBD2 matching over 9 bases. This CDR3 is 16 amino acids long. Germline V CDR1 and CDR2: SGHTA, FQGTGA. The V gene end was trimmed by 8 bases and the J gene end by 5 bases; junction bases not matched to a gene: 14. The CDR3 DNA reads TGTGCCAGCGCCCTCCTGGAGGGACTAGCAATAGATACGCAGTATTTT. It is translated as CASALLEGLAIDTQYF.

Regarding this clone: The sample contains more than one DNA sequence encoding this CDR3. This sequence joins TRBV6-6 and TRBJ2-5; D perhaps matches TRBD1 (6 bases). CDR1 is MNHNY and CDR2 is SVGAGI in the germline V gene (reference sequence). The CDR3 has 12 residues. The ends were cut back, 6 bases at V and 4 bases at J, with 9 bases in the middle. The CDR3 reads CASRTGTETQYF. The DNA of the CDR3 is TGTGCCAGCAGAACAGGGACAGAGACCCAGTACTTC.

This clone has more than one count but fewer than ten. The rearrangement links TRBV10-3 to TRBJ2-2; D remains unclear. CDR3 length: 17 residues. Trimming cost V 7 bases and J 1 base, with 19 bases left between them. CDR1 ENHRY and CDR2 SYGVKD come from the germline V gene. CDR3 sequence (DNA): TGTGCCATCAAGGTAGTCCCCACCAGAGGGAACACCGGGGAGCTGTTTTTT. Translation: CAIKVVPTRGNTGELFF.

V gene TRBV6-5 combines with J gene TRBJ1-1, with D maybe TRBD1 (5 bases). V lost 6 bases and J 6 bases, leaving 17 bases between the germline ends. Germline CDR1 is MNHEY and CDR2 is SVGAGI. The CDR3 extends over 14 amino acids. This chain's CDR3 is CASRDFRERAEAFF. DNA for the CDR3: TGTGCCAGCAGGGATTTCAGGGAACGCGCTGAAGCTTTCTTT.

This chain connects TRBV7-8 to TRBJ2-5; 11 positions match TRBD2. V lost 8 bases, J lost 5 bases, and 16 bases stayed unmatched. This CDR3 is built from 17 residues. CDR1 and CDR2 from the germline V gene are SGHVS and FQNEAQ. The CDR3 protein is CASCSLAESSGRETQYF. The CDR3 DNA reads TGTGCCAGCTGCAGCTTAGCAGAGTCTAGCGGGAGGGAGACCCAGTACTTC.

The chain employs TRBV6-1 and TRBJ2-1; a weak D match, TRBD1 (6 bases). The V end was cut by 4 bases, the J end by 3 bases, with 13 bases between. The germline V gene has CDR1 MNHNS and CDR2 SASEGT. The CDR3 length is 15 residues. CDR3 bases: TGTGCCAGCAGTGCAGGGGTTACTGACTACAATGAGCAGTTCTTC. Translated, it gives CASSAGVTDYNEQFF.

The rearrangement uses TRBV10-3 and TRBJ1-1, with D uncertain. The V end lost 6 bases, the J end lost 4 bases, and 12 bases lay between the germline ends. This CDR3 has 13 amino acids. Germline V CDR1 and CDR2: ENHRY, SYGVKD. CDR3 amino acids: CAIRQRASTEAFF. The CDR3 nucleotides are TGTGCCATCAGGCAGAGGGCGAGCACTGAAGCTTTCTTT.

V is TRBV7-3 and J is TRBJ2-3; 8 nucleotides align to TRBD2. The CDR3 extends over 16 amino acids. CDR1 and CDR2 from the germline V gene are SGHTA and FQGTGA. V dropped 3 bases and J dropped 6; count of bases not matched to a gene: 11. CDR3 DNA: TGTGCCAGCAGCTTGACCGCGGGAGGTCCCGTGGATACGCAGTATTTT. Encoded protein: CASSLTAGGPVDTQYF. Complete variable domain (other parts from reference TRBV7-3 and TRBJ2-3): GAGVSQTPSNKVTEKGKYVELRCDPISGHTALYWYRQSLGQGPEFLIYFQGTGAADDSGLPNDRFFAVRPEGSVSTLKIQRTERGDSAVYLCASSLTAGGPVDTQYFGPGTRLTVL.

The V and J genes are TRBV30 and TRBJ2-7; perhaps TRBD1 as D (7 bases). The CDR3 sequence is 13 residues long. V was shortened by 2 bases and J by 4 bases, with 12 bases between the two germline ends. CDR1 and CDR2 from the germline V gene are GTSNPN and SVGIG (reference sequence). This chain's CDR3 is CAWSLAGGYEQYF. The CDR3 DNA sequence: TGTGCCTGGAGTCTGGCAGGGGGGTACGAGCAGTACTTC.